A selection of T cell receptor beta chains follows, all from one sample in a study of blood T cell repertoires in COVID-19. Libraries were prepared by immunoSEQ multiplex PCR; TCRdb keeps only in-frame clonotypes and omits some of them. The sample holds more than 60,000 clones, approximately 86% seen once. Input material: peripheral blood. The receptors derive from a man at least 80 years old with COVID-19, enrolled during active disease. CDR3s include the opening cysteine and the closing phenylalanine or tryptophan. Fields, in order: D gene, J gene, clone size, V gene, CDR3 protein, CDR3 DNA. D genes are given only for firm matches. The listing skips clone size in some rows; elsewhere it reads once, few, many or a size class.

. | TRBJ2-6 | . | TRBV20-1 | CSASRGAFSGANVLTF | TGCAGTGCTAGTCGGGGGGCTTTCTCTGGGGCCAACGTCCTGACTTTC
TRBD1 | TRBJ1-2 | . | TRBV18 | CASSPGTGYGYTF | TGTGCCAGCTCACCCGGGACAGGATATGGCTACACCTTC
TRBD1 | TRBJ1-2 | once | TRBV4-3 | CASSQEPPGQGLFVANYGYTF | TGCGCCAGCAGCCAAGAACCCCCGGGACAGGGACTTTTTGTGGCTAACTATGGCTACACCTTC
TRBD1 | TRBJ1-2 | few | TRBV9 | CASSVSTGVVNYGYTF | TGTGCCAGCAGCGTATCGACAGGGGTCGTCAACTATGGCTACACCTTC
. | TRBJ1-1 | . | TRBV18 | CASSPPWTNTEAFF | TGTGCCAGCTCACCTCCTTGGACAAACACTGAAGCTTTCTTT
. | TRBJ2-6 | . | TRBV5-1 | CASSFQVGANVLTF | TGCGCCAGCAGCTTCCAGGTCGGGGCCAACGTCCTGACTTTC
. | TRBJ2-7 | . | TRBV18 | CASSAAGNTYEQYF | TGTGCCAGCTCAGCCGCAGGGAACACCTACGAGCAGTACTTC
TRBD1 | TRBJ2-1 | . | TRBV5-6 | CASSWDRGNEQFF | TGTGCCAGCAGCTGGGACAGGGGAAATGAGCAGTTCTTC
. | TRBJ1-2 | . | TRBV2 | CASSGSQGISYGYTF | TGTGCCAGCAGTGGAAGTCAGGGGATTAGCTATGGCTACACCTTC
. | TRBJ1-1 | . | TRBV7-9 | CASSPRTYTEAFF | TGTGCCAGCAGCCCCCGGACTTACACTGAAGCTTTCTTT
. | TRBJ1-2 | . | TRBV12-3/TRBV12-4 | CASRPTANYGYTF | TGTGCCAGCAGGCCAACAGCAAACTATGGCTACACCTTC
TRBD2 | TRBJ2-7 | . | TRBV10-1 | CASSDRRGVLGEQYF | TGCGCCAGCAGTGACAGGCGGGGGGTCTTGGGTGAGCAGTACTTC
. | TRBJ1-5 | . | TRBV15 | CATSRDQMPNQPQHF | TGTGCCACCAGCAGAGATCAGATGCCCAATCAGCCCCAGCATTTT